A selection of T cell receptor beta chains follows, all from one sample in a study of cytomegalovirus exposure and HLA in healthy donors. Libraries were prepared by immunoSEQ multiplex PCR; TCRdb keeps only in-frame clonotypes and omits some of them. The data hold over 250,000 clones, with 80% to 90% observed a single time. What was sequenced was PBMCs. Source of these receptors: a young woman in good health and CMV-seronegative. Both conserved end residues are part of each CDR3. D genes are given only for firm matches. The size entry is marked missing in some rows and otherwise reads once, few, many or a size class.

NA | NA | TRBJ2-2 | TRBV13 | CASSGGFGELFF | TGTGCCAGCAGCGGGGGGTTCGGGGAGCTGTTTTTT
TRBD2 | NA | TRBJ2-1 | TRBV18 | CASSPTLTGTTLGEQFF | TGTGCCAGCTCACCAACGCTCACCGGGACTACCCTGGGGGAGCAGTTCTTC
TRBD1 | NA | TRBJ1-2 | TRBV6-5 | CASSSGQGGYGYTF | TGTGCCAGCAGTTCCGGACAGGGAGGCTATGGCTACACCTTC
NA | few | TRBJ2-3 | TRBV29-1 | CSVRRSDTQYF | TGCAGCGTTCGGAGGTCAGATACGCAGTATTTT
TRBD1 | NA | TRBJ1-2 | TRBV6-5 | CASKRDRGSYGYTF | TGTGCCAGCAAGAGGGACAGGGGGTCGTATGGCTACACCTTC
NA | NA | TRBJ1-2 | TRBV7-3 | CASSGDSRRGYTF | TGTGCCAGCAGCGGCGACAGCCGTCGGGGCTACACCTTC
TRBD2 | NA | TRBJ2-7 | TRBV6-5 | CASSYEGTSVYEQYF | TGTGCCAGCAGTTACGAGGGGACTAGCGTATACGAGCAGTACTTC
TRBD2 | NA | TRBJ2-5 | TRBV28 | CASTHRGVETQYF | TGTGCCAGCACTCATCGGGGGGTAGAGACCCAGTACTTC
TRBD1 | NA | TRBJ2-1 | TRBV29-1 | CSVELGQGGGNEQFF | TGCAGCGTGGAGCTAGGACAGGGAGGAGGCAATGAGCAGTTCTTC
NA | NA | TRBJ1-1 | TRBV9 | CASSAGMGTEAFF | TGTGCCAGCAGCGCAGGGATGGGGACTGAAGCTTTCTTT
TRBD1 | NA | TRBJ1-1 | TRBV19 | CASSLGQGTNTEAFF | TGTGCCAGTAGTTTGGGACAGGGTACGAACACTGAAGCTTTCTTT
NA | NA | TRBJ1-1 | TRBV12-2 | CASRPLRQGAFF | TGTGCAAGTCGCCCACTTCGACAGGGGGCTTTCTTT
TRBD1 | NA | TRBJ2-4 | TRBV30 | CASMDRFGKNIQYF | TGTGCCTCGATGGACAGGTTCGGCAAAAACATTCAGTACTTC
TRBD1 | few | TRBJ1-2 | TRBV6-5 | CASSYTDRGGYTF | TGTGCCAGCAGTTACACGGACAGGGGAGGCTACACCTTC
TRBD1 | NA | TRBJ2-7 | TRBV19 | CASSYRGIEQYF | TGTGCCAGTAGTTACAGGGGTATCGAGCAGTACTTC
NA | NA | TRBJ1-2 | TRBV29-1 | CSVESGRSAHTF | TGCAGCGTTGAAAGCGGCCGCTCGGCCCACACCTTC
TRBD2 | few | TRBJ2-1 | TRBV30 | CAWSVQLAGANEQFF | TGTGCCTGGAGTGTACAACTAGCGGGAGCCAATGAGCAGTTCTTC
NA | NA | TRBJ1-1 | TRBV7-3 | CASSLTPGNTEAFF | TGTGCCAGCAGCTTAACACCAGGGAACACTGAAGCTTTCTTT
NA | NA | TRBJ1-5 | TRBV7-2 | CASSTGDSRNQPQHF | TGTGCCAGCAGCACGGGAGACAGCCGCAATCAGCCCCAGCATTTT
TRBD1 | once | TRBJ1-5 | TRBV19 | CASTTITNRDRTYQPQHF | TGTGCCAGTACCACAATAACAAACCGGGACAGGACATATCAGCCCCAGCATTTT
NA | once | TRBJ2-3 | TRBV9 | CASSALVSTDTQYF | TGTGCCAGCAGTGCCCTAGTCTCCACAGATACGCAGTATTTT
NA | once | TRBJ2-7 | TRBV27 | CASSFRGNDEQYF | TGTGCCAGCAGTTTTCGGGGGAACGACGAGCAGTACTTC
NA | NA | TRBJ1-2 | TRBV10-2 | CASSESGDIDGYTF | TGCGCCAGCAGTGAGTCGGGGGACATAGATGGCTACACCTTC
NA | NA | TRBJ2-7 | TRBV29-1 | CSVLGPESYEQYF | TGCAGCGTTCTGGGCCCCGAATCTTACGAGCAGTACTTC
TRBD1 | NA | TRBJ1-2 | TRBV5-1 | CASSLRIRRQGTDGYTF | TGCGCCAGCAGCTTGCGAATTCGGAGACAGGGGACCGACGGCTACACCTTC
NA | once | TRBJ1-6 | TRBV7-2 | CASSLGGGNSPLHF | TGTGCCAGCAGCTTAGGCGGGGGAAATTCACCCCTCCACTTT
TRBD1 | NA | TRBJ1-5 | TRBV7-6 | CASSRLQGEGNQPQHF | TGTGCCAGCAGCCGCCTACAGGGGGAAGGCAATCAGCCCCAGCATTTT
TRBD1 | NA | TRBJ2-6 | TRBV19 | CASTPGQPGANVLTF | TGTGCCAGTACTCCGGGACAGCCTGGGGCCAACGTCCTGACTTTC
TRBD1 | NA | TRBJ2-7 | TRBV6-5 | CASSFLLGQGYEQYF | TGTGCCAGCAGTTTTCTATTGGGACAGGGCTACGAGCAGTACTTC
NA | few | TRBJ1-1 | TRBV21-1 | CASSYGVTEAFF | TGTGCCAGCAGCTACGGGGTGACTGAAGCTTTCTTT
TRBD1 | NA | TRBJ2-2 | TRBV4-2 | CASSPGTGDTGELFF | TGTGCCAGCAGCCCCGGGACAGGGGACACCGGGGAGCTGTTTTTT
TRBD1 | NA | TRBJ2-1 | TRBV4-1 | CASSQLTGSLINEQFF | TGCGCCAGCAGCCAACTGACAGGGAGTCTCATCAATGAGCAGTTCTTC
TRBD1 | NA | TRBJ2-2 | TRBV5-1 | CASSPDRGAGTGELFF | TGCGCCAGCAGCCCTGACAGGGGCGCGGGGACCGGGGAGCTGTTTTTT
TRBD1 | few | TRBJ1-2 | TRBV27 | CASSPETGMGPGNGYTF | TGTGCCAGCAGTCCAGAGACAGGGATGGGACCGGGAAATGGCTACACCTTC
NA | NA | TRBJ2-5 | TRBV5-1 | CASSALRGTEQETQYF | TGCGCCAGCAGCGCACTAAGGGGGACGGAACAAGAGACCCAGTACTTC
NA | NA | TRBJ2-7 | TRBV9 | CASSVDWTVYEQYF | TGTGCCAGCAGCGTAGATTGGACTGTCTACGAGCAGTACTTC
NA | NA | TRBJ1-2 | TRBV19 | CASRLGQHYTF | TGTGCCAGTAGACTCGGACAGCACTACACCTTC
TRBD1 | NA | TRBJ2-7 | TRBV28 | CASSFRDRGSDEQYF | TGTGCCAGCAGTTTCCGGGACAGGGGCTCCGACGAGCAGTACTTC
TRBD1 | NA | TRBJ1-4 | TRBV27 | CASNRQGPNEKLFF | TGTGCCAGCAATCGACAGGGTCCTAATGAAAAACTGTTTTTT
TRBD2 | NA | TRBJ2-1 | TRBV2 | CASSEETSRYNEQFF | TGTGCCAGCAGTGAAGAGACTAGCCGCTACAATGAGCAGTTCTTC